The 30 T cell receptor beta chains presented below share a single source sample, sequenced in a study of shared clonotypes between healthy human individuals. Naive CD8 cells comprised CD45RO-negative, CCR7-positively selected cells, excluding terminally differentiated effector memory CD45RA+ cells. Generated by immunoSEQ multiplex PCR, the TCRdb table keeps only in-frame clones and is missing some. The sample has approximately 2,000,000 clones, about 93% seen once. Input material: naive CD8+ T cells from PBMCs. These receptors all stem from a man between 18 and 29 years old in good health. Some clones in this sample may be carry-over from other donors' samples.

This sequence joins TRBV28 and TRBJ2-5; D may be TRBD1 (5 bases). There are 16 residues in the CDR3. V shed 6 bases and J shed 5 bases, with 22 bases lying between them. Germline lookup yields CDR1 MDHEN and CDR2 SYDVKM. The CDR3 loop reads CASSRADNSKGETQYF. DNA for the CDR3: TGTGCCAGCAGCCGGGCGGACAACTCGAAAGGGGAGACCCAGTACTTC. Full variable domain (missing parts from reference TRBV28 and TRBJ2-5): DVKVTQSSRYLVKRTGEKVFLECVQDMDHENMFWYRQDPGLGLRLIYFSYDVKMKEKGDIPEGYSVSREKKERFSLILESASTNQTSMYLCASSRADNSKGETQYFGPGTRLLVL.

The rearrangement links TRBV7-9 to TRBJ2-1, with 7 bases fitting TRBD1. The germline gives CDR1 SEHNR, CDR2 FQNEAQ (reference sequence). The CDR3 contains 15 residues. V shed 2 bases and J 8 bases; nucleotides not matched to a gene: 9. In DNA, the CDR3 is TGTGCCAGCAGCTTACGTAGCCAGGGGGATTATGAGCAGTTCTTC. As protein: CASSLRSQGDYEQFF. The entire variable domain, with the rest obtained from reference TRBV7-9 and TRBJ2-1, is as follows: DTGVSQNPRHKITKRGQNVTFRCDPISEHNRLYWYRQTLGQGPEFLTYFQNEAQLEKSRLLSDRFSAERPKGSFSTLEIQRTEQGDSAMYLCASSLRSQGDYEQFFGPGTRLTVL.

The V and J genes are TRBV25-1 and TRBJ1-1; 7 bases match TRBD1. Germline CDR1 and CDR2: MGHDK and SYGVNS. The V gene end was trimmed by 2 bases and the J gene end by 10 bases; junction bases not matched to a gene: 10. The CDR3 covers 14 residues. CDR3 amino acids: CASSEKTKGARAFF. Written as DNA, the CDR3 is TGTGCCAGCAGTGAAAAGACCAAGGGGGCGAGAGCTTTCTTT.

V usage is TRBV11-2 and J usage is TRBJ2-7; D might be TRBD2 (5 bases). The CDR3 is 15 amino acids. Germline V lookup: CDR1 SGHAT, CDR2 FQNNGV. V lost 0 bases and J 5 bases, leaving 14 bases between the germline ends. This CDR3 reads CASSLEGGSIHEQYF. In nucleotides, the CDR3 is TGTGCCAGCAGCTTAGAAGGTGGGAGTATACACGAGCAGTACTTC.

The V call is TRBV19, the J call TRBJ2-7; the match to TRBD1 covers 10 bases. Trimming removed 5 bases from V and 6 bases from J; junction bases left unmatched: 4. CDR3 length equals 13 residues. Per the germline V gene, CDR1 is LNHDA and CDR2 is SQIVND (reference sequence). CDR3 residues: CASSPGQGFEQYF. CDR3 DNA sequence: TGTGCCAGTAGTCCGGGACAGGGGTTCGAGCAGTACTTC.

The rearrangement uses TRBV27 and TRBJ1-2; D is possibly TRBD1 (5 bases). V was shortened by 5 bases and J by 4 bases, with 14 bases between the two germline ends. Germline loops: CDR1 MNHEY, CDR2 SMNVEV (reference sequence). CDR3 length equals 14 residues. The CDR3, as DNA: TGTGCCAGCAGTCCTATGGGGGGTAGCTATGGCTACACCTTC. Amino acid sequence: CASSPMGGSYGYTF.

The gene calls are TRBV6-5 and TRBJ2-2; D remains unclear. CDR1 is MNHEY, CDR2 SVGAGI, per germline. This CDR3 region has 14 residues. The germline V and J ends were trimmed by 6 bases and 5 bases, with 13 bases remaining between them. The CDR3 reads CASRAMGYTGELFF. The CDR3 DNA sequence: TGTGCCAGCAGGGCAATGGGTTATACCGGGGAGCTGTTTTTT.

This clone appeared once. CDR3 protein: CASSARGGGHHEQYF. In DNA form, the CDR3 reads TGTGCCAGCAGTGCAAGGGGGGGAGGGCACCACGAGCAGTACTTC. The chain uses TRBV27 and TRBJ2-7; maybe TRBD2 (7 bases). Trimming took off 5 bases at V and 5 bases at J, with 19 bases between the two ends. CDR1 MNHEY and CDR2 SMNVEV come from the germline V gene (reference sequence). This CDR3 region has 15 residues.

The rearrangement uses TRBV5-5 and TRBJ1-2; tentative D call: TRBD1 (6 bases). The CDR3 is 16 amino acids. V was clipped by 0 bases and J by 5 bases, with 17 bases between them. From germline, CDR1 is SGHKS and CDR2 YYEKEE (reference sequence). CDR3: CASSLGSRAGEYGYTF. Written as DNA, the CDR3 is TGTGCCAGCAGCTTGGGATCGCGGGCAGGGGAATATGGCTACACCTTC.

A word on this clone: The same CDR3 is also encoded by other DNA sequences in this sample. CDR3 sequence (DNA): TGTGCCAGCAGCTTGGTGGGGGATACGCAGTATTTT. It encodes CASSLVGDTQYF. The chain is built from TRBV5-6 and TRBJ2-3; D gene uncertain. There are 12 residues in the CDR3. The germline CDR1 and CDR2 sequences are SGHDT and YYEEEE. Trimming took 0 bases from V and 6 from J, leaving 5 bases between them.

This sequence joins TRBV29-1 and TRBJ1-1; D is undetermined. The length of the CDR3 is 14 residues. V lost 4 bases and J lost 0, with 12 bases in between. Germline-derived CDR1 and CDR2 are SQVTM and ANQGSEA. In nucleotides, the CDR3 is TGCAGCGTTGTTCCGCGAGCTATGAACACTGAAGCTTTCTTT. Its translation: CSVVPRAMNTEAFF.

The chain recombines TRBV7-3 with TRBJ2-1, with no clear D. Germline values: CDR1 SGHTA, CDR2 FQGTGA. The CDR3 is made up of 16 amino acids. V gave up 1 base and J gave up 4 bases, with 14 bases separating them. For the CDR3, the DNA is TGTGCCAGCAGCTTAAGACCCCGAAAAGGGTACAATGAGCAGTTCTTC. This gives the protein CASSLRPRKGYNEQFF.

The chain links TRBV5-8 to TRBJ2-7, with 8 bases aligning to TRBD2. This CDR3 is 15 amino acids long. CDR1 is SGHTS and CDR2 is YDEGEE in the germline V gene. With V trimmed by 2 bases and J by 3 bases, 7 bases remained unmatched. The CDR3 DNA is TGTGCCAGCAGCTTCGGTAGCGGGACCTTCTACGAGCAGTACTTC. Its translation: CASSFGSGTFYEQYF.

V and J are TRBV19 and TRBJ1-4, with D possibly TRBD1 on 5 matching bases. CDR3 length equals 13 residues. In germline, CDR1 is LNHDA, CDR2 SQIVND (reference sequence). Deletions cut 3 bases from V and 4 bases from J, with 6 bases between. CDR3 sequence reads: CASSIDSNEKLFF. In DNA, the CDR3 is TGTGCCAGTAGTATTGACAGTAATGAAAAACTGTTTTTT.

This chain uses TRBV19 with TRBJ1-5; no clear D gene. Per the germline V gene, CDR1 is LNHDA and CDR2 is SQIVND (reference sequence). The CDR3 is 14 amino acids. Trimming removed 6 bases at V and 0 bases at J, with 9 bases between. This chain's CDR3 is CASRRIDSNQPQHF. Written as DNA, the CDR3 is TGTGCCAGTAGGCGGATCGATAGCAATCAGCCCCAGCATTTT.

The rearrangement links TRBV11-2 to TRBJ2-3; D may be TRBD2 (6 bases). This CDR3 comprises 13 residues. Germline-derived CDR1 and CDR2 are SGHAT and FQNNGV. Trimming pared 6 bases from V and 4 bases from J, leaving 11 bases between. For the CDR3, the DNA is TGTGCCAGCAGGGCGGGAAGGGCAGATACGCAGTATTTT. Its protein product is CASRAGRADTQYF. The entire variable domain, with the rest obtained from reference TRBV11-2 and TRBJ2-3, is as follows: EAGVAQSPRYKIIEKRQSVAFWCNPISGHATLYWYQQILGQGPKLLIQFQNNGVVDDSQLPKDRFSAERLKGVDSTLKIQPAKLEDSAVYLCASRAGRADTQYFGPGTRLTVL.

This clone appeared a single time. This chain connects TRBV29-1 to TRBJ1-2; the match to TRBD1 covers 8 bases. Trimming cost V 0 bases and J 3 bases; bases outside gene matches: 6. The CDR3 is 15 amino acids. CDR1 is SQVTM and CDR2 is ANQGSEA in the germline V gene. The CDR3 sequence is CSVEDGEQGDYGYTF. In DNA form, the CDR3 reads TGCAGCGTTGAAGACGGCGAACAGGGGGACTATGGCTACACCTTC.

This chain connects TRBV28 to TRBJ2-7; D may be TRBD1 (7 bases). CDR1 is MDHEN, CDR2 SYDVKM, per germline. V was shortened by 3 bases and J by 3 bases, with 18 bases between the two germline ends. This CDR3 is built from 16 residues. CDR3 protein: CASSFGRQGLHYEQYF. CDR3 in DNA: TGTGCCAGCAGTTTCGGTCGACAGGGACTCCACTACGAGCAGTACTTC.

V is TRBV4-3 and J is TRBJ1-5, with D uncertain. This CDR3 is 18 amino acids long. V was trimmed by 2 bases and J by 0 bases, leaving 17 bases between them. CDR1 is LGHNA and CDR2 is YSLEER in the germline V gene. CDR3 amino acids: CASSQYLPDRDSNQPQHF. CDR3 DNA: TGCGCCAGCAGCCAATACCTCCCAGACCGGGATAGCAATCAGCCCCAGCATTTT.

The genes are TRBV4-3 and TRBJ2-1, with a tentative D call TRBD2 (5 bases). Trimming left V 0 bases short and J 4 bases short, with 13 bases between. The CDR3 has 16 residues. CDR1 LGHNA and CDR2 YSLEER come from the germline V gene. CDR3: CASSQDRWERYNEQFF. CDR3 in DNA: TGCGCCAGCAGCCAAGATAGGTGGGAGAGGTACAATGAGCAGTTCTTC.

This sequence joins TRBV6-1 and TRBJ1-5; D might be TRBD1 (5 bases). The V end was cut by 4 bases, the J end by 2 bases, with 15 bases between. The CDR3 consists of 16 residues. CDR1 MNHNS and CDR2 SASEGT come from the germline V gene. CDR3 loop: CASSVTRGMGNQPQHF. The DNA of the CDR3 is TGTGCCAGCAGTGTCACAAGGGGAATGGGCAATCAGCCCCAGCATTTT.

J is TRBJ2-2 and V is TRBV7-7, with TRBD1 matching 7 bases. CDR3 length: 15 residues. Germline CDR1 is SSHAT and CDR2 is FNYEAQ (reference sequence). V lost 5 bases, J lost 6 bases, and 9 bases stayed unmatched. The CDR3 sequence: CASSQGDRWAGELFF. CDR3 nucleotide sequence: TGTGCCAGCAGCCAGGGGGACCGGTGGGCCGGGGAGCTGTTTTTT.

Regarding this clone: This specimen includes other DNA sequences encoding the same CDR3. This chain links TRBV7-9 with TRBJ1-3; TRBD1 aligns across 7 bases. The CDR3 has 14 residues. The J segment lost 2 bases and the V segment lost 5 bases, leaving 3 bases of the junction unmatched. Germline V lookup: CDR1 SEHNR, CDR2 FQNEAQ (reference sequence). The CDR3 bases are TGTGCCAGCAGCGCTCAGGGGGCTGGAAACACCATATATTTT. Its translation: CASSAQGAGNTIYF.

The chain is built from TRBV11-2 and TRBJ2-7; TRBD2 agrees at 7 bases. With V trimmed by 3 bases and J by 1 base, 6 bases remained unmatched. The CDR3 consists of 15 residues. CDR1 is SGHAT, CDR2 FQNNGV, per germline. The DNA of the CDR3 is TGTGCCAGCAGCTTCGGAGCGGGGAGATCCTACGAGCAGTACTTC. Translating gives CASSFGAGRSYEQYF. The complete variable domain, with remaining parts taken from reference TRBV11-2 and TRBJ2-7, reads EAGVAQSPRYKIIEKRQSVAFWCNPISGHATLYWYQQILGQGPKLLIQFQNNGVVDDSQLPKDRFSAERLKGVDSTLKIQPAKLEDSAVYLCASSFGAGRSYEQYFGPGTRLTVT.

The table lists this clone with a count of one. The DNA of the CDR3 is TGTGCCAGCAGTCACACCCCTCGGGACACCTTTCTGAACACTGAAGCTTTCTTT. Translation gives CASSHTPRDTFLNTEAFF. The chain recombines TRBV27 with TRBJ1-1, with TRBD1 as a possible D gene (6 bases). V lost 5 bases, J lost 0 bases, and 22 bases lay in between. The CDR3 spans 18 residues. From germline, CDR1 is MNHEY and CDR2 SMNVEV (reference sequence).

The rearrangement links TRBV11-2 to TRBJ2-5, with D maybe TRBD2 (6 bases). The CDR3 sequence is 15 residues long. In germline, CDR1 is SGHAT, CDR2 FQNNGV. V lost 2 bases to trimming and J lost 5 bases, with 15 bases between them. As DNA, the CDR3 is TGTGCCAGCAGCTTATGGGCGGGACGCGGTGAGACCCAGTACTTC. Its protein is CASSLWAGRGETQYF.

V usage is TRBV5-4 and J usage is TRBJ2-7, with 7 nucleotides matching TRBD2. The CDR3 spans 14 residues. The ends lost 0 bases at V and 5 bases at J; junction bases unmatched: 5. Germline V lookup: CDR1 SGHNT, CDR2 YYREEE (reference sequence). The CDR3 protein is CASSLAVAGDEQYF. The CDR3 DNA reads TGTGCCAGCAGCTTGGCGGTAGCGGGCGACGAGCAGTACTTC.

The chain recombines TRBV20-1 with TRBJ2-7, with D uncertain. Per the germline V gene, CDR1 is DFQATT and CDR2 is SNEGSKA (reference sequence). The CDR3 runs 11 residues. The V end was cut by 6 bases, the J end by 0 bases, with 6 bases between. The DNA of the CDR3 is TGCAGTGCCCTAGGCTCCTACGAGCAGTACTTC. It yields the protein CSALGSYEQYF.

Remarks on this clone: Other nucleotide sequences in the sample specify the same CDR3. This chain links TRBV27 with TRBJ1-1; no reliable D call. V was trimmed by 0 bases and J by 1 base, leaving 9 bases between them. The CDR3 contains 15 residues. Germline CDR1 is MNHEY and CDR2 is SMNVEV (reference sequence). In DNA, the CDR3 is TGTGCCAGCAGTTTATCGCCTCGGGGGAACACTGAAGCTTTCTTT. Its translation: CASSLSPRGNTEAFF.

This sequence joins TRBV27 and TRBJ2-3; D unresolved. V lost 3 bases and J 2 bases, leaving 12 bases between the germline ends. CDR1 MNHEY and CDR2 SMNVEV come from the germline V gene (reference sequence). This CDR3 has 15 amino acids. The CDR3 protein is CASSLAERATDTQYF. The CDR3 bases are TGTGCCAGCAGTTTGGCCGAAAGGGCCACAGATACGCAGTATTTT.